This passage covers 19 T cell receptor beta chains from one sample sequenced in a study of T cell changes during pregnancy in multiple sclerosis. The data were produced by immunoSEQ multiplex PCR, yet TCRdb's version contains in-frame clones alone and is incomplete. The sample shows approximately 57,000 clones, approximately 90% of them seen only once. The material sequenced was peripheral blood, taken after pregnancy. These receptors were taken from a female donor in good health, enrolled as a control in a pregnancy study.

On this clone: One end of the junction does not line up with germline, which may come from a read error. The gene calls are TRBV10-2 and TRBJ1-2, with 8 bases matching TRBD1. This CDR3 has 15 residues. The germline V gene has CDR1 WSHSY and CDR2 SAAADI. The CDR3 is CASSESRTGNYGYTF. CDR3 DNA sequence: TGCGCCAGCAGCGAGTCAAGGACAGGGAACTATGGCTACACCTTC.

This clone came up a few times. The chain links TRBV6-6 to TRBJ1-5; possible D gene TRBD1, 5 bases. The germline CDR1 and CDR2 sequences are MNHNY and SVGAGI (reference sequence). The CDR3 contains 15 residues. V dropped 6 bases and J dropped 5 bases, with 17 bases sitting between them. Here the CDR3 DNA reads TGTGCCAGCAGCCAGGCCGGGACTACCGATCAGCCCCAGCATTTT. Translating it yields CASSQAGTTDQPQHF.

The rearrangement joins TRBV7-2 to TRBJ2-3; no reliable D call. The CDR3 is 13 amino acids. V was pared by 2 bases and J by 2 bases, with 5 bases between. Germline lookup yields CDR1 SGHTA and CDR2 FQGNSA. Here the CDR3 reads CASSLSYTDTQYF. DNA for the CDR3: TGTGCCAGCAGCTTAAGCTACACAGATACGCAGTATTTT.

CDR3 in DNA: TGTGCCAGCAGGGGTACAGGGGCCTTTAATGAAAAACTGTTTTTT. Protein: CASRGTGAFNEKLFF. V gene TRBV25-1 combines with J gene TRBJ1-4; 7 positions agree with TRBD1. The germline gives CDR1 MGHDK, CDR2 SYGVNS. Trimming cost V 6 bases and J 4 bases; bases outside gene matches: 8. This CDR3 comprises 15 residues.

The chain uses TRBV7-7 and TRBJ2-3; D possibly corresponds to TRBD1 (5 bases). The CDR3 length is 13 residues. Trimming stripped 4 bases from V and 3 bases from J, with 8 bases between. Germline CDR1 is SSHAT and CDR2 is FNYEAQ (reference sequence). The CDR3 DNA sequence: TGTGCCAGCAGCTCCCGACAGACAGATACGCAGTATTTT. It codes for CASSSRQTDTQYF.

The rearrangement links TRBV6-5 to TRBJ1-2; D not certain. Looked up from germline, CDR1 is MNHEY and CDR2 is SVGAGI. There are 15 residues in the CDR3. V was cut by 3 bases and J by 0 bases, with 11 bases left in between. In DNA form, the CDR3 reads TGTGCCAGCAGTTATCAGAGGCGTACTAACTATGGCTACACCTTC. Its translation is CASSYQRRTNYGYTF.

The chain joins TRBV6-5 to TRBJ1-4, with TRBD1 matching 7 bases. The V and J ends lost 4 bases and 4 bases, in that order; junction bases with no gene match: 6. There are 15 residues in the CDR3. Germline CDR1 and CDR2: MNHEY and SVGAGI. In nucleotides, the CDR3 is TGTGCCAGCAGTTCGACAGGGTCGGTTAATGAAAAACTGTTTTTT. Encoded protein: CASSSTGSVNEKLFF.

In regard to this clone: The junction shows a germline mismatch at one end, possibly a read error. CDR3 residues: CASSEGPGLGNF. The CDR3 nucleotides are TGTGCCAGCAGTGAAGGCCCGGGACTAGGTAACTTC. V gene TRBV2 combines with J gene TRBJ2-5, with 8 positions matching TRBD2. The CDR3 is 12 residues long. The germline gives CDR1 SNHLY, CDR2 FYNNEI.

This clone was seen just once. The CDR3 protein is CASSSPEPGEKLFF. Written as DNA, the CDR3 is TGTGCCAGCAGCTCCCCCGAGCCCGGGGAAAAACTGTTTTTT. The chain is built from TRBV13 and TRBJ1-4; D is unclear. CDR3 size: 14 residues. Germline assignment: CDR1 PRHDT and CDR2 FYEKMQ (reference sequence). The V end lost 4 bases, the J end lost 8 bases, and 14 bases lay between the germline ends.

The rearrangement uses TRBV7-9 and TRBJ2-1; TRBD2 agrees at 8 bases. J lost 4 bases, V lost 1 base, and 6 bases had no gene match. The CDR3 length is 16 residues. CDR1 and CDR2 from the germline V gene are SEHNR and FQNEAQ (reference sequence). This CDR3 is CASSLGRTSYYNEQFF. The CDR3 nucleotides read TGTGCCAGCAGCTTAGGTAGGACTAGCTATTACAATGAGCAGTTCTTC.

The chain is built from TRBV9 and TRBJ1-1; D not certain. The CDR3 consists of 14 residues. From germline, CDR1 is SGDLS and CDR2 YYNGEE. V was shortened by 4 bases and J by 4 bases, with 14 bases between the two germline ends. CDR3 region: CASSSHMEGTEAFF. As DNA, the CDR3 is TGTGCCAGCAGCTCGCACATGGAGGGCACTGAAGCTTTCTTT.

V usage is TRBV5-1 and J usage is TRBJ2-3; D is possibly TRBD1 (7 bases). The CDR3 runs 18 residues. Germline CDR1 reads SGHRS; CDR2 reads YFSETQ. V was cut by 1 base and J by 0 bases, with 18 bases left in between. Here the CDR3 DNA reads TGCGCCAGCAGCTTGCGTTTCAGGGGGGCGGGGAGCACAGATACGCAGTATTTT. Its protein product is CASSLRFRGAGSTDTQYF.

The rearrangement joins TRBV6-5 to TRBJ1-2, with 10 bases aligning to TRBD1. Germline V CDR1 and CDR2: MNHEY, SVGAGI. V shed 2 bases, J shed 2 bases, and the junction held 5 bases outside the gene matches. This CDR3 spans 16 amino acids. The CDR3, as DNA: TGTGCCAGCAGTTACGGACCGGGACAGGGGAACTATGGCTACACCTTC. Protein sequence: CASSYGPGQGNYGYTF.

CDR3 coding DNA: TGTGCCAGCAGCTCCCGACTAGAGAAGTACAATGAGCAGTTCTTC. This sequence encodes CASSSRLEKYNEQFF. The chain couples TRBV7-3 to TRBJ2-1; D may be TRBD2 (6 bases). The CDR3 sequence is 15 residues long. Deletions cut 4 bases from V and 4 bases from J, with 14 bases between. Germline loops: CDR1 SGHTA, CDR2 FQGTGA.

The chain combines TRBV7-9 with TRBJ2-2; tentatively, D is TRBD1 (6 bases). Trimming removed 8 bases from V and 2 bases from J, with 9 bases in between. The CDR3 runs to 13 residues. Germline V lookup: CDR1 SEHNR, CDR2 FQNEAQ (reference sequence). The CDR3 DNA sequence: TGTGCCAGCGACAGGTTCAACACCGGGGAGCTGTTTTTT. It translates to CASDRFNTGELFF. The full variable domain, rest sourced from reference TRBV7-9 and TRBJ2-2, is DTGVSQNPRHKITKRGQNVTFRCDPISEHNRLYWYRQTLGQGPEFLTYFQNEAQLEKSRLLSDRFSAERPKGSFSTLEIQRTEQGDSAMYLCASDRFNTGELFFGEGSRLTVL.

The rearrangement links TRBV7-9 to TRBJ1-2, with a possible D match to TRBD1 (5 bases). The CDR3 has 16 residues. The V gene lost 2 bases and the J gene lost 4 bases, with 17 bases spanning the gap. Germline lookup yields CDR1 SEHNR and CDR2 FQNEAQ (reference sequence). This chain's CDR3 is CASSLFREGLAYGYTF. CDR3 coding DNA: TGTGCCAGCAGCTTATTCAGGGAAGGGCTGGCCTATGGCTACACCTTC.

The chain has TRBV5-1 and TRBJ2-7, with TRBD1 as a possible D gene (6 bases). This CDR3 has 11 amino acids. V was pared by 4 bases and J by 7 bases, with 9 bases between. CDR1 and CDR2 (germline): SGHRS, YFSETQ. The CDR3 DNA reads TGCGCCAGCAGCCCCGGACAGGAGCAGTACTTC. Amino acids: CASSPGQEQYF.

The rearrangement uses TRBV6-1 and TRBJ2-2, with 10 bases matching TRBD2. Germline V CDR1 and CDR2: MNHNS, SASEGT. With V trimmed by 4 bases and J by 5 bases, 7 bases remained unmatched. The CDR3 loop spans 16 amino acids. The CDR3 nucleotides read TGTGCCAGCAGTGTGCTAGCGGGGGCCTTAACCGGGGAGCTGTTTTTT. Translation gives CASSVLAGALTGELFF.

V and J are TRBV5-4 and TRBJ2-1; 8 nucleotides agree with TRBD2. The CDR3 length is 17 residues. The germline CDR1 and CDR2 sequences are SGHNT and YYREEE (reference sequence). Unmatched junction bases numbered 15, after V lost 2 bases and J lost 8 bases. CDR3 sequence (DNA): TGTGCCAGCAGCTTTACAATAGCGGGACCTGAGGTCGATGAGCAGTTCTTC. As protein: CASSFTIAGPEVDEQFF.